This note documents a single TCR beta chain sequence. This CDR3 has 16 amino acids. CDR1 is LNHDA and CDR2 is SQIVND in the germline V gene (reference sequence). Trimming at V came to 4 bases and at J to 1 base, leaving 7 bases not matched to a gene. Original handling: Using reference gene primer amplification, nucleated cell counts were estimated. Sequencing used immunoSEQ multiplex PCR; TCRdb keeps in-frame clones, though not all of them. That table furnishes V, J and clone size, whereas the DNA furnished D and trimming. Of roughly 350,000 clones listed, more than 85% are singletons. The source of the sample is a study of blood T cell repertoires in COVID-19. Participant ages covered about 18 to 100 years across 25 or so US areas. Cohorts were determined from participant-reported clinical history.

The receptor's source is a woman between 25 and 40 years old who had recovered from COVID-19. J is TRBJ1-5 and V is TRBV19; 7 nucleotides match TRBD1. What was sequenced was PBMCs or T cells enriched from blood (not recorded which). The CDR3: CASSSRQGLSNQPQHF. CDR3 coding DNA: TGTGCCAGTAGTAGTCGACAGGGCTTAAGCAATCAGCCCCAGCATTTT.